Sequencing of this TCR beta chain was carried out in a study of beta chain features in type 1 diabetes. Whole-study findings and limits: In cDNA sequencing, cells with high TCR expression could be over-represented.

Trimming removed 0 bases at V and 0 bases at J, with 9 bases between. Germline V gene sequence: CDR1 GTSNPN, CDR2 SVGIG (reference sequence). The CDR3 is 15 residues long. The isolated RNA, all of it, was reverse transcribed, so expressed TCRB transcripts were what got sequenced. The table came from immunoSEQ multiplex PCR; TCRdb's copy has only in-frame clones and leaves some out. The data show nearly 250,000 clones, over 65% seen once. Details on this clone: What it binds is unknown. The sample carries other DNA sequences with the same CDR3.

The V call is TRBV30, the J call TRBJ1-5; D ambiguous. The sequenced material came from naive CD4+ T cells from blood. The sequence was collected from a man aged 25 to 40 in good health. The CDR3 loop reads CAWSVGDYSNQPQHF. CDR3 coding DNA: TGTGCCTGGAGTGTTGGAGACTATAGCAATCAGCCCCAGCATTTT.